The sample holds one count of the clone carrying this TCR beta chain. The antigen is not known. The sample holds other DNA sequences that translate to the same CDR3. This entry belongs to a study of cytomegalovirus exposure and HLA in healthy donors. The study, taken as a whole, reports: An analysis done earlier found most TCR beta V segments productive about 87% or about 30% of the time.

The CDR3 length is 14 residues. Germline V lookup: CDR1 KGHSH, CDR2 LQKENI. With V trimmed by 3 bases and J by 3 bases, 2 bases remained unmatched. The primer mix had 60 Vbeta and 13 Jbeta primers. Repertoires were generated with immunoSEQ multiplex PCR, while TCRdb's copy carries only in-frame clones and drops some. This table has some 130,000 clones, more than 75% appearing once. The chain links TRBV18 to TRBJ2-7; TRBD1 aligns across 10 bases. This sequence originates from a woman aged 50 to 60 in good health and CMV-seropositive. The sample consisted of PBMCs. CDR3 coding DNA: TGTGCCAGCTCACCGGGACAGGGGATCTACGAGCAGTACTTC. It codes for CASSPGQGIYEQYF.